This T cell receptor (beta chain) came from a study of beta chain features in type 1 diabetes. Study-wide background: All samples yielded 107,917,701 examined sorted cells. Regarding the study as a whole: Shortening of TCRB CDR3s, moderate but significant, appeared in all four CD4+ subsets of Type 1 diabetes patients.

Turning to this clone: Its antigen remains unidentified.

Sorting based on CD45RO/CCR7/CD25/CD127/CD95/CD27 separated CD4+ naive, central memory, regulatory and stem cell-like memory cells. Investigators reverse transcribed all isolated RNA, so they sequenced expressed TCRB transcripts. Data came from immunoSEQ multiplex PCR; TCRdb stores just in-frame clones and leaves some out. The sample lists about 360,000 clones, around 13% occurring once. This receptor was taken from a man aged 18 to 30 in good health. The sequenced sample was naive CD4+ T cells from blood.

CDR3 nucleotides: TGTGCCAGCAGCCCGGCAGGGACCTACGAGCAGTACTTC. It is translated as CASSPAGTYEQYF. The chain recombines TRBV5-6 with TRBJ2-7, with D perhaps TRBD1 (5 bases). Per germline, CDR1 SGHDT and CDR2 YYEEEE. This CDR3 is 13 amino acids long. V lost 4 bases and J lost 2, with 10 bases in between.